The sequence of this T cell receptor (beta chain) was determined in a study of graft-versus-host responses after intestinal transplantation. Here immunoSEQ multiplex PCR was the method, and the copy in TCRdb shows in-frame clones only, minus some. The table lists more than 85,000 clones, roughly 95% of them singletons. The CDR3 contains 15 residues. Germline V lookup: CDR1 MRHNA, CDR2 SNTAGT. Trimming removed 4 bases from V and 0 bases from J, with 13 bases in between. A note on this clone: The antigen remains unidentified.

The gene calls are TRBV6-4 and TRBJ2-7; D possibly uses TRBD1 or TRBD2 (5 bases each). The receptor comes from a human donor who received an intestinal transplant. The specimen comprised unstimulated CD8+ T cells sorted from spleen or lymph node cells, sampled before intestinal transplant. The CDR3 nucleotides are TGTGCCAGCAGTGGCCGGGACGGGGTCTCCTACGAGCAGTACTTC. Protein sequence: CASSGRDGVSYEQYF.